These 2 T cell receptor beta chains originate from one sample sequenced in a study of identical twins (dated by TCRdb to 2016 to 2017). To prepare the library, 5' RACE was applied. The sequencing machine was an Illumina HiSeq 2000. TCRdb reprocessed the public reads (quality trimming at Q25 with fastp, clone calling with MiXCR) and kept in-frame beta chains. Rows merge per CDR3 protein into single entries with the most common DNA and genes. The sample table shows 700,000 or so distinct CDR3 sequences, and 8.5% to 9% are seen once. The top ten constitute 0.75% to 1% of the sample. These records were also assigned to another study, of yellow fever vaccine responses in identical twins.

Sequenced sample: PBMCs. The receptor source for this set is a woman younger than 35 in good health.

This clonotype has a handful of counts. The chain couples TRBV13 to TRBJ1-6; a possible D gene is TRBD1 (5 bases). CDR3 length equals 14 residues. V lost 4 bases to trimming and J lost 11 bases, with 15 bases between them. The V gene's germline CDR1 is PRHDT and CDR2 FYEKMQ (reference sequence). In nucleotides, the CDR3 is TGTGCCAGCAGCTACGGGACTGGGGAGGCACCCCTCCACTTT. Its protein product is CASSYGTGEAPLHF.

The V call is TRBV20-1, the J call TRBJ2-3; 9 bases agree with TRBD1. Germline assignment: CDR1 DFQATT and CDR2 SNEGSKA (reference sequence). This CDR3 spans 15 amino acids. V lost 2 bases, J lost 2 bases, and 5 bases stayed unmatched. CDR3 loop: CSARRGQGPTDTQYF. CDR3 DNA: TGCAGTGCTAGACGGGGACAGGGTCCCACAGATACGCAGTATTTT.